A single sample is the source of the 13 T cell receptor beta chains below, sequenced in a study of identical twins' blood T cells. Each CDR3 protein is one row after TCRdb ran MiXCR on the 5' RACE reads. The data contain fewer than 450,000 distinct CDR3 sequences, roughly 31% of them singletons. Sequenced input: PBMCs. These receptor sequences come from a woman between 18 and 55 years old in good health.

The CDR3 DNA reads as TGCAGTGCTAGTGTGGAGAGAAAACTGTTTTTT. Residues: CSASVERKLFF. The rearrangement links TRBV20-1 to TRBJ1-4; D gene unclear. Germline V lookup: CDR1 DFQATT, CDR2 SNEGSKA (reference sequence). Trimming took off 3 bases at V and 10 bases at J, with 9 bases between the two ends. The CDR3 contains 11 residues.

The chain has TRBV6-2 or TRBV6-3 and TRBJ2-2; D is unclear. V dropped 4 bases and J dropped 7 bases, with 13 bases sitting between them. This CDR3 is built from 14 residues. The germline CDR1 and CDR2 sequences are MNHEY and SVGEGT. The chain's CDR3 is CASSFEGPIGELFF. The CDR3 DNA follows: TGTGCCAGCAGTTTTGAAGGGCCGATCGGGGAGCTGTTTTTT.

The V gene is TRBV10-3, the J gene TRBJ1-5, with D tentatively TRBD1 (5 bases). The CDR3 length is 13 residues. Germline V gene sequence: CDR1 ENHRY, CDR2 SYGVKD. V was shortened by 4 bases and J by 7 bases, with 11 bases between the two germline ends. The CDR3 DNA is TGTGCCATCAGTGGAGTGGGGGAGCAGCCCCAGCATTTT. Amino acid sequence: CAISGVGEQPQHF.

This clonotype turned up a few times. The gene calls are TRBV7-9 and TRBJ1-1; D is unresolved. Trimming cost V 5 bases and J 0 bases, with 13 bases left between them. The CDR3 loop spans 15 amino acids. Germline loops: CDR1 SEHNR, CDR2 FQNEAQ (reference sequence). The DNA for the CDR3 is TGTGCCAGCAGCACCAGGACCAGGATGAACACTGAAGCTTTCTTT. Protein: CASSTRTRMNTEAFF.

V gene TRBV12-5 combines with J gene TRBJ2-7; tentatively, D is TRBD2 (5 bases). V was shortened by 0 bases and J by 3 bases, with 15 bases between the two germline ends. Germline assignment: CDR1 LGHNT and CDR2 FRNRAP. This CDR3 has 16 residues. CDR3 sequence (DNA): TGTGCTAGTGGTTTGGTACTAGGAGAGACTGACTACGAGCAGTACTTC. Translation gives CASGLVLGETDYEQYF.

Comments on this clonotype: One base away lies a much larger clone, so this may be a sequencing read error. V usage is TRBV5-1 and J usage is TRBJ1-1; unclear D gene. The CDR3 runs 11 residues. Germline V gives CDR1 SGHRS, CDR2 YFSETQ. Trimming removed 5 bases at V and 4 bases at J, with 6 bases between. The CDR3 sequence is CASRMSTEAFF. Here the CDR3 DNA reads TGCGCCAGCAGAATGAGCACTGAAGCTTTCTTT.

The J gene is TRBJ1-5, the V gene TRBV20-1; D remains ambiguous. CDR1 is DFQATT, CDR2 SNEGSKA, per germline (reference sequence). The CDR3 consists of 11 residues. With 1 base removed from V and 6 bases from J, the gap between germline ends came to 4 bases. CDR3 residues: CSARAGQPQHF. The CDR3 DNA follows: TGCAGTGCTAGAGCAGGTCAGCCCCAGCATTTT.

The chain employs TRBV21-1 and TRBJ1-5; TRBD1, as called in the table, went unchecked against the DNA. TRBV21-1 is recorded as a pseudogene. This CDR3 has 13 amino acids. The CDR3 DNA sequence: TGTGCCAGCAGCAAAAGGGACACAGACGGTCGGCATTTT. Residues: CASSKRDTDGRHF.

This clonotype was found a few times. The gene calls are TRBV11-3 and TRBJ2-5, with 7 bases lining up with TRBD1. The CDR3 contains 14 residues. V lost 3 bases to trimming and J lost 2 bases; unmatched junction nucleotides: 3. Germline lookup yields CDR1 SGHNT and CDR2 YENEEA. The CDR3 bases are TGTGCCAGCAGCTTGGGGACAGTTCAAGAGACCCAGTACTTC. Amino acid sequence: CASSLGTVQETQYF.

The rearrangement joins TRBV6-6 to TRBJ1-1, with a weak D call TRBD1 (5 bases). CDR1 and CDR2 from the germline V gene are MNHNY and SVGAGI (reference sequence). With 2 bases removed from V and 3 bases from J, the gap between germline ends came to 10 bases. This CDR3 contains 14 residues. The CDR3 is CASSYDSRDTEAFF. CDR3 nucleotide sequence: TGTGCCAGCAGTTACGACAGTCGAGACACTGAAGCTTTCTTT.

This clonotype showed up just a few times. The CDR3 sequence is CASSYSRQGASNEQFF. The CDR3 region has the DNA TGTGCCAGCAGTTACTCCAGGCAGGGGGCTAGTAATGAGCAGTTCTTC. The rearrangement joins TRBV6-5 to TRBJ2-1; 8 bases line up with TRBD1. The length of the CDR3 is 16 residues. Germline trimming cut 0 bases from V and 7 bases from J; bases unmatched to any gene: 8. Germline-derived CDR1 and CDR2 are MNHEY and SVGAGI.

For this clonotype: A much larger clone is a single base away; this may be a read error. This chain joins TRBV5-1 and TRBJ2-2; possibly TRBD2 for D (6 bases). V lost 2 bases and J 5 bases, leaving 13 bases between the germline ends. From germline, CDR1 is SGHRS and CDR2 YFSETQ. The CDR3 length is 15 residues. The CDR3 is CASSFERVGTGELFF. The CDR3 DNA reads as TGCGCCAGCAGCTTTGAGCGGGTTGGGACCGGGGAGCTGTTTTTT.

This clonotype was found a few times. The chain has TRBV10-3 and TRBJ2-1, with a tentative D call TRBD2 (5 bases). The CDR3 spans 14 residues. Germline CDR1 reads ENHRY; CDR2 reads SYGVKD. V lost 4 bases to trimming and J lost 3 bases, with 10 bases between them. This CDR3 is CAISGHGVYNEQFF. The CDR3 coding sequence is TGTGCCATCAGTGGTCACGGGGTCTACAATGAGCAGTTCTTC.